The 23 T cell receptor beta chains presented below share a single source sample, sequenced in a study of shared clonotypes between healthy human individuals. The repertoire was sequenced with immunoSEQ multiplex PCR; TCRdb's copy has only in-frame clones and lacks some. The sample consists of a few million clones, roughly nine tenths of them appearing once. Source material: naive CD4+ T cells sorted from blood. Subset indicated: CD45RA+ positively selected. The receptors here all came from a man between 18 and 35 years old in good health.

V is TRBV4-1 and J is TRBJ1-5; maybe TRBD1 (5 bases). Germline V gene sequence: CDR1 MGHRA, CDR2 YSYEKL. This CDR3 is 18 amino acids long. V was clipped by 0 bases and J by 4 bases, with 19 bases between them. The CDR3 DNA is TGCGCCAGCAGCCAAGAAGCGTATTTGGGGCAAAAAAATCAGCCCCAGCATTTT. Amino acids: CASSQEAYLGQKNQPQHF.

This chain links TRBV9 with TRBJ2-2; no firm D call. The germline V gene has CDR1 SGDLS and CDR2 YYNGEE. Trimming shortened V by 0 bases and J by 4 bases, and 13 bases separated the two germline ends. The CDR3 has 16 residues. CDR3 in DNA: TGTGCCAGCAGCGTAGGAGGTACCGGGCCCACCGGGGAGCTGTTTTTT. Amino acids: CASSVGGTGPTGELFF.

V gene TRBV5-1 combines with J gene TRBJ2-3; 9 nucleotides agree with TRBD2. Germline loops: CDR1 SGHRS, CDR2 YFSETQ. CDR3 length: 14 residues. Unmatched junction bases numbered 3, after V lost 3 bases and J lost 4 bases. This CDR3 reads CASSYSGSADTQYF. CDR3 nucleotides: TGCGCCAGCAGCTATAGCGGGAGCGCAGATACGCAGTATTTT.

This clone was recorded once. The chain couples TRBV6-5 to TRBJ2-7; D is unclear. V lost 6 bases to trimming and J lost 2 bases, with 17 bases between them. The germline V gene encodes CDR1 MNHEY and CDR2 SVGAGI. This CDR3 has 15 amino acids. CDR3 sequence (DNA): TGTGCCAGCAGCCGCGCTTTTGGGAAAGCCTACGAGCAGTACTTC. It specifies CASSRAFGKAYEQYF.

This sequence joins TRBV23-1 and TRBJ2-1; 12 nucleotides agree with TRBD2. TRBV23-1 is an open reading frame whose function is uncertain. The length of the CDR3 is 17 residues. V was pared by 4 bases and J by 8 bases, with 12 bases of the junction left unmatched. The CDR3 is CASSRLLAGGLGHEQFF. The CDR3 coding sequence is TGCGCCAGCAGTCGTTTACTAGCGGGGGGTCTTGGTCATGAGCAGTTCTTC.

The V call is TRBV7-2, the J call TRBJ2-5; weak D call: TRBD2 (6 bases). CDR1 SGHTA and CDR2 FQGNSA come from the germline V gene. V lost 5 bases and J lost 0, with 10 bases in between. The CDR3 consists of 14 residues. Here the CDR3 reads CASSAWRDQETQYF. The CDR3 DNA reads as TGTGCCAGCAGCGCCTGGAGGGACCAAGAGACCCAGTACTTC.

The chain employs TRBV4-2 and TRBJ2-5; 8 nucleotides align to TRBD2. This CDR3 has 15 amino acids. With 5 bases clipped from V and 2 bases from J, the junction kept 7 bases outside the gene matches. In germline, CDR1 is LGHNA, CDR2 YNFKEQ. The CDR3 is CASSSGLALQETQYF. The CDR3, as DNA: TGTGCCAGCAGCTCTGGACTAGCCCTACAAGAGACCCAGTACTTC.

CDR3 loop: CASRSAVSYNEQFF. DNA for the CDR3: TGTGCCAGCCGGTCGGCAGTCTCCTACAATGAGCAGTTCTTC. The chain recombines TRBV2 with TRBJ2-1, with D unresolved. The V gene's germline CDR1 is SNHLY and CDR2 FYNNEI. The germline V and J ends were trimmed by 8 bases and 0 bases, with 11 bases remaining between them. This CDR3 region has 14 residues.

Concerning this clone: Other DNA sequences in the sample encode the same CDR3. The chain joins TRBV6-5 to TRBJ2-1; D is ambiguous. Germline V gives CDR1 MNHEY, CDR2 SVGAGI. CDR3 size: 11 residues. Deletions cut 6 bases from V and 6 bases from J, with 6 bases between. The CDR3 sequence: CASSRSNEQFF. The CDR3 region has the DNA TGTGCCAGCAGCCGTTCCAATGAGCAGTTCTTC.

This clone was recorded a few times. The chain recombines TRBV11-2 with TRBJ1-4, with D possibly TRBD1 on 6 matching bases. This CDR3 spans 13 amino acids. The V gene's germline CDR1 is SGHAT and CDR2 FQNNGV. Trimming took 3 bases from V and 10 from J, leaving 12 bases between them. CDR3 protein: CASSFGRGGKLFF. CDR3 nucleotides: TGTGCCAGCAGCTTCGGCAGGGGTGGAAAACTGTTTTTT. Full variable domain (outside the CDR3, taken from reference TRBV11-2 and TRBJ1-4): EAGVAQSPRYKIIEKRQSVAFWCNPISGHATLYWYQQILGQGPKLLIQFQNNGVVDDSQLPKDRFSAERLKGVDSTLKIQPAKLEDSAVYLCASSFGRGGKLFFGSGTQLSVL.

The chain links TRBV7-2 to TRBJ1-1, with 7 bases that match TRBD1. Trimming took 4 bases from V and 5 from J; bases not matched to a gene: 13. The V gene's germline CDR1 is SGHTA and CDR2 FQGNSA. There are 16 residues in the CDR3. This chain's CDR3 is CASSSQGPGLGTEAFF. The CDR3 DNA sequence: TGTGCCAGCAGCTCACAGGGGCCGGGATTAGGGACTGAAGCTTTCTTT.

V gene TRBV2 combines with J gene TRBJ1-4, with TRBD1 identical over 9 bases. CDR3 size: 17 residues. Unmatched junction bases numbered 12, after V lost 8 bases and J lost 2 bases. Per germline, CDR1 SNHLY and CDR2 FYNNEI. For the CDR3, the DNA is TGTGCCAGCGAGGATTTCCGGGACAGGGTTACTAATGAAAAACTGTTTTTT. It encodes CASEDFRDRVTNEKLFF.

About this clone itself: This specimen includes other DNA sequences encoding the same CDR3. The rearrangement links TRBV18 to TRBJ2-7; 7 bases line up with TRBD1. The V segment lost 0 bases and the J segment 2 bases; nucleotides outside the gene matches: 1. This CDR3 is 14 amino acids long. Germline V gives CDR1 KGHSH, CDR2 LQKENI. CDR3 in amino acids: CASSPPGQPYEQYF. As DNA, the CDR3 is TGTGCCAGCTCACCACCGGGACAGCCCTACGAGCAGTACTTC.

On this clone itself: Other DNA sequences in the same sample also yield this CDR3. This chain uses TRBV19 with TRBJ1-2; perhaps TRBD1 as D (5 bases). CDR3 size: 15 residues. Trimming stripped 7 bases from V and 6 bases from J, with 21 bases between. Germline lookup yields CDR1 LNHDA and CDR2 SQIVND (reference sequence). The CDR3 loop is CASTSGGPRIHGYTF. The CDR3 region has the DNA TGTGCCAGTACCTCCGGGGGACCACGGATCCATGGCTACACCTTC.

The V gene is TRBV5-1, the J gene TRBJ2-2, with 7 nucleotides matching TRBD2. Trimming took 5 bases from V and 1 from J; bases not matched to a gene: 8. CDR1 and CDR2 (germline): SGHRS, YFSETQ. This CDR3 spans 16 amino acids. Here the CDR3 reads CASRQTLAGNTGELFF. As DNA, the CDR3 is TGCGCCAGCAGACAAACATTAGCGGGGAACACCGGGGAGCTGTTTTTT.

This clone came up once. The chain has TRBV7-2 and TRBJ1-1; D may be TRBD1 (5 bases). The CDR3 spans 15 residues. Trimming stripped 5 bases from V and 2 bases from J, with 15 bases between. Germline loops: CDR1 SGHTA, CDR2 FQGNSA. CDR3: CASSPAGRSNTEAFF. The CDR3 region has the DNA TGTGCCAGCAGCCCAGCGGGACGGTCAAACACTGAAGCTTTCTTT.

With regard to this clone: Other DNA sequences within the sample encode an identical CDR3. This chain links TRBV18 with TRBJ2-7; 10 bases map to TRBD1. This CDR3 spans 13 amino acids. Germline CDR1 reads KGHSH; CDR2 reads LQKENI. Losses at the gene ends were 5 bases for V and 2 bases for J; bases not matched to a gene: 0. The CDR3 DNA reads as TGTGCCAGCTCAGACAGGGGGCCCTACGAGCAGTACTTC. Its translation is CASSDRGPYEQYF.

The chain uses TRBV6-5 and TRBJ1-1; 8 bases are a match to TRBD1. This CDR3 is 16 amino acids long. Germline values: CDR1 MNHEY, CDR2 SVGAGI. The trim removed 0 bases at V and 4 bases at J, leaving 7 bases unmatched. The CDR3 loop reads CASSYSQGALRTEAFF. DNA for the CDR3: TGTGCCAGCAGTTACTCTCAGGGGGCGTTGCGCACTGAAGCTTTCTTT.

CDR3 residues: CASSQVGGQSNSPLHF. As DNA, the CDR3 is TGTGCCAGCAGCCAAGTAGGGGGGCAGAGTAATTCACCCCTCCACTTT. The chain has TRBV7-2 and TRBJ1-6; D is possibly TRBD1 (6 bases). Germline V gene lookup returns CDR1 SGHTA and CDR2 FQGNSA. The CDR3 consists of 16 residues. Trimming took off 5 bases at V and 6 bases at J, with 17 bases between the two ends. The entire variable domain, with the rest obtained from reference TRBV7-2 and TRBJ1-6, is as follows: GAGVSQSPSNKVTEKGKDVELRCDPISGHTALYWYRQSLGQGLEFLIYFQGNSAPDKSGLPSDRFSAERTGGSVSTLTIQRTQQEDSAVYLCASSQVGGQSNSPLHFGNGTRLTVT.

This clone appeared once. The chain recombines TRBV6-1 with TRBJ1-4; D unresolved. The germline CDR1 and CDR2 sequences are MNHNS and SASEGT. V lost 5 bases and J lost 0, with 10 bases in between. This CDR3 has 15 residues. In DNA, the CDR3 is TGTGCCAGCAGTCGTACACGACCAACTAATGAAAAACTGTTTTTT. Translation: CASSRTRPTNEKLFF.

The V and J genes are TRBV11-1 and TRBJ2-3; D unresolved. In germline, CDR1 is SGHAT, CDR2 FQDESV (reference sequence). Trimming left V 6 bases short and J 1 base short, with 14 bases between. This CDR3 region has 15 residues. Written as DNA, the CDR3 is TGTGCCAGCAGATTCCTCACGTCCGGCACAGATACGCAGTATTTT. Translation gives CASRFLTSGTDTQYF.

The chain recombines TRBV11-3 with TRBJ2-5; 7 nucleotides match TRBD2. The trim removed 5 bases at V and 1 base at J, leaving 4 bases unmatched. CDR3 length: 14 residues. Germline-derived CDR1 and CDR2 are SGHNT and YENEEA. The CDR3 sequence: CASSGGGSQETQYF. DNA for the CDR3: TGTGCCAGCAGCGGGGGGGGGTCCCAAGAGACCCAGTACTTC.

The chain combines TRBV7-9 with TRBJ1-2, with 9 bases fitting TRBD1. V lost 9 bases, J lost 7 bases, and 21 bases stayed unmatched. The CDR3 contains 17 residues. CDR1 is SEHNR, CDR2 FQNEAQ, per germline (reference sequence). CDR3 residues: CASGIPGQGGLIGGYTF. The CDR3 DNA sequence: TGTGCCAGTGGTATCCCGGGACAGGGTGGCCTAATAGGTGGCTACACCTTC.